The T cell receptor beta chain described here comes from a study of T-cell reconstitution after alpha-beta-depleted transplantation in children. TCRbeta library construction was performed incorporating unique molecular identifiers. TCRdb itself ran the PCR reads through MiXCR, one entry per CDR3 protein. The table shows approximately 520,000 distinct CDR3 sequences, with 10% to 12% occurring only once. This clonotype has more than one count but fewer than ten. The antigen is unknown. Whole-study findings and limits: After transplant, at about two months, alpha-beta T cells were reportedly derived from several hundred expanded graft clones.

Germline CDR1 and CDR2: MGHDK and SYGVNS. The V end lost 0 bases, the J end lost 7 bases, and 4 bases lay between the germline ends. This CDR3 region has 12 residues. This TCR was sampled from a female patient aged 2 to 10 who had a stem cell transplant for aplastic anemia, so the T cells may come from the graft donor. The rearrangement links TRBV25-1 to TRBJ2-1; D is unclear. The sequences come from PBMCs, mostly from graft donor cells, collected 180 days after TCRalphabeta/CD19-depleted stem cell transplant. DNA for the CDR3: TGTGCCAGCAGTGAATACGTGAATGAGCAGTTCTTC. It specifies CASSEYVNEQFF.